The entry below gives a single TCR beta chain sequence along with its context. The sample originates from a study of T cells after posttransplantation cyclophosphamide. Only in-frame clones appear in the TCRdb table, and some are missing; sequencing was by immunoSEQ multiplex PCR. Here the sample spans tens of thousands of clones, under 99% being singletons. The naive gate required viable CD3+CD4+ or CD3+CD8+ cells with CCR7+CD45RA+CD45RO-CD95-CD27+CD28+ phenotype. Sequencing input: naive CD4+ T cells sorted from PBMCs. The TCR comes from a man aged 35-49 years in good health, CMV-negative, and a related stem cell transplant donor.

CDR3 in DNA: TGTGCCAGCAGTTCCGGGGATAGCGGGGCCTACGAGCAGTACTTC. This codes for CASSSGDSGAYEQYF. This chain joins TRBV5-4 and TRBJ2-7; 8 bases line up with TRBD2. The CDR3 loop spans 15 amino acids. Germline V gene data show CDR1 as SGHNT and CDR2 as YYREEE (reference sequence). The trim removed 5 bases at V and 2 bases at J, leaving 9 bases unmatched.